Below, one T cell receptor beta chain is given with its context. These data originate in a study of blood T cell repertoires in COVID-19. About the research overall: T cells, B-cell-depleted T cells, or PBMCs provided the cDNA or gDNA that served as material.

Authors' analysis steps: Nucleated cell counts were estimated from reference gene primer amplification. Here immunoSEQ multiplex PCR was the method, and the copy in TCRdb shows in-frame clones only, minus some. V, J and clone size were drawn from that table, and D and trimming were deduced from the DNA. This sample has 65,000 or so clones, with about 81% found just once. Germline V gene sequence: CDR1 SGHTA, CDR2 FQGTGA. V lost 0 bases and J 8 bases, leaving 11 bases between the germline ends. This CDR3 is built from 14 residues. The TCR sequence derives from a man older than 75 with acute or convalescent COVID-19. V usage is TRBV7-3 and J usage is TRBJ2-1; D perhaps matches TRBD2 (6 bases). The specimen was peripheral blood. The CDR3 loop is CASSLTRGSYEQFF. The CDR3 DNA is TGTGCCAGCAGCTTAACGCGGGGTAGCTATGAGCAGTTCTTC.